Each of the 17 T cell receptor beta chains below was sequenced from the same sample in a study of shared clonotypes between healthy human individuals. Clones were sequenced by immunoSEQ multiplex PCR, and TCRdb holds only the in-frame ones, with some missing. The sample has 2,500,000 or so clones; 90% to 95% are singletons. The sequenced sample consisted of naive CD4+ T cells sorted from blood. Regarding subset: CD45RA+ positively selected. Source of these receptors: a man aged 18-30 years in good health.

This clone showed up just once. Here the CDR3 DNA reads TGTGCCAGCAGCCGGACCCCCCTTATAGATGAGCAGTTCTTC. Translating it yields CASSRTPLIDEQFF. This chain uses TRBV2 with TRBJ2-1; D uncertain. Between the trimmed V and J ends, which lost 6 bases and 8 bases, there was a span of 17 bases. The length of the CDR3 is 14 residues. The V gene's germline CDR1 is SNHLY and CDR2 FYNNEI.

Points on this clone: Additional DNA sequences in this sample encode the identical CDR3. The V gene is TRBV5-6, the J gene TRBJ2-5; 14 nucleotides match TRBD2. V gave up 4 bases and J gave up 2 bases; unmatched junction bases: 4. From germline, CDR1 is SGHDT and CDR2 YYEEEE. The CDR3 is 16 amino acids. This CDR3 is CASSPGLAGGQETQYF. The DNA of the CDR3 is TGTGCCAGCAGCCCCGGACTAGCGGGAGGTCAAGAGACCCAGTACTTC.

The chain has TRBV5-8 and TRBJ2-7, with 11 nucleotides matching TRBD2. CDR3 length equals 13 residues. Per the germline V gene, CDR1 is SGHTS and CDR2 is YDEGEE. V trimming: 7 bases; J trimming: 2 bases; junction bases outside the gene matches: 2. CDR3 protein: CASPTSGTYEQYF. The CDR3 DNA follows: TGTGCCAGCCCGACTAGCGGGACCTACGAGCAGTACTTC.

In the case of this clone: This sample also contains other DNA sequences that code for the same CDR3. The chain recombines TRBV2 with TRBJ2-5; D ambiguous. The germline V gene encodes CDR1 SNHLY and CDR2 FYNNEI. V was shortened by 5 bases and J by 3 bases, with 4 bases between the two germline ends. CDR3 length: 11 residues. CDR3 DNA: TGTGCCAGCAGTTCAGAAGAGACCCAGTACTTC. Its translation: CASSSEETQYF.

This chain links TRBV19 with TRBJ2-7, with 7 bases matching TRBD1. J gave up 1 base and V 5 bases, and 8 bases lay outside the gene matches. CDR1 and CDR2 from the germline V gene are LNHDA and SQIVND (reference sequence). This CDR3 has 15 residues. CDR3 bases: TGTGCCAGTAGTTCCCGACAGGGACCTTCCTACGAGCAGTACTTC. Translating it yields CASSSRQGPSYEQYF.

This clone was detected only once. V and J are TRBV30 and TRBJ2-2; TRBD2 aligns across 9 bases. Germline CDR1 reads GTSNPN; CDR2 reads SVGIG (reference sequence). V was pared by 2 bases and J by 7 bases, with 11 bases of the junction left unmatched. The length of the CDR3 is 16 residues. This chain's CDR3 is CAWSPLSSGKSGELFF. The CDR3 bases are TGTGCCTGGAGTCCCCTCTCTAGCGGGAAGAGCGGGGAGCTGTTTTTT.

The chain links TRBV4-2 to TRBJ1-2, with 7 bases that match TRBD1. Per germline, CDR1 LGHNA and CDR2 YNFKEQ. V gave up 4 bases and J gave up 5 bases; unmatched junction bases: 7. This CDR3 contains 14 residues. CDR3 DNA sequence: TGTGCCAGCAGCCCAGCGGACAGGTTTTATGGCTACACCTTC. Its protein is CASSPADRFYGYTF.

The chain carries TRBV4-3 and TRBJ1-2; 7 bases map to TRBD1. The CDR3 is made up of 13 amino acids. The V gene's germline CDR1 is LGHNA and CDR2 YSLEER. V was pared by 2 bases and J by 3 bases, with 0 bases of the junction left unmatched. The CDR3 protein is CASSQTGDYGYTF. The CDR3 DNA follows: TGCGCCAGCAGCCAAACAGGGGACTATGGCTACACCTTC.

V is TRBV7-2 and J is TRBJ1-1; D is perhaps TRBD1 (6 bases). Germline V gene lookup returns CDR1 SGHTA and CDR2 FQGNSA. The CDR3 runs to 14 residues. Between the trimmed V and J ends, which lost 2 bases and 2 bases, there was a span of 9 bases. This chain's CDR3 is CASSLRDINTEAFF. The CDR3 DNA is TGTGCCAGCAGCTTACGGGACATAAACACTGAAGCTTTCTTT.

This chain connects TRBV28 to TRBJ1-6, with a possible D match to TRBD1 (5 bases). V lost 3 bases and J 6 bases, leaving 12 bases between the germline ends. The CDR3 has 15 amino acids. Germline V gives CDR1 MDHEN, CDR2 SYDVKM. This chain's CDR3 is CASSFGQGRNSPLHF. DNA of the CDR3: TGTGCCAGCAGTTTTGGGCAGGGTCGTAATTCACCCCTCCACTTT.

This clone was detected only once. This sequence joins TRBV30 and TRBJ1-3; unclear D gene. Per the germline V gene, CDR1 is GTSNPN and CDR2 is SVGIG (reference sequence). Between the trimmed V and J ends, which lost 5 bases and 2 bases, there was a span of 13 bases. The CDR3 has 14 amino acids. The CDR3 region is CAWSRGGPGNTIYF. DNA for the CDR3: TGTGCCTGGTCGCGGGGAGGCCCTGGAAACACCATATATTTT.

This clone turned up a few times. This sample also contains other DNA sequences that code for the same CDR3. This sequence joins TRBV9 and TRBJ1-1; D uncertain. The germline V gene has CDR1 SGDLS and CDR2 YYNGEE. The V end lost 0 bases, the J end lost 4 bases, and 7 bases lay between the germline ends. The CDR3 has 13 amino acids. The CDR3 reads CASSVDIGTEAFF. CDR3 in DNA: TGTGCCAGCAGCGTAGATATCGGCACTGAAGCTTTCTTT.

This chain connects TRBV7-2 to TRBJ1-2; 8 bases are a match to TRBD1. The CDR3 consists of 15 residues. Per germline, CDR1 SGHTA and CDR2 FQGNSA. Germline trimming cut 3 bases from V and 4 bases from J; bases unmatched to any gene: 7. DNA of the CDR3: TGTGCCAGCAGCTTTAATACAGGGGGTAGCTATGGCTACACCTTC. Its protein product is CASSFNTGGSYGYTF.

The rearrangement links TRBV5-6 to TRBJ1-1; D is unclear. Germline loops: CDR1 SGHDT, CDR2 YYEEEE. The length of the CDR3 is 16 residues. Trimming removed 1 base at V and 4 bases at J, with 17 bases between. In DNA form, the CDR3 reads TGTGCCAGCAGCTTGTTCCGGACTCCACTGGGCACTGAAGCTTTCTTT. Protein: CASSLFRTPLGTEAFF.

This chain joins TRBV7-2 and TRBJ2-5; D tentatively reads TRBD1 or TRBD2 (5 bases each). The germline V and J ends were trimmed by 5 bases and 2 bases, with 15 bases remaining between them. This CDR3 is built from 15 residues. Germline loops: CDR1 SGHTA, CDR2 FQGNSA. DNA for the CDR3: TGTGCCAGCAGCCCAAGGCTGGGGGTACAAGAGACCCAGTACTTC. Translation: CASSPRLGVQETQYF.

V and J are TRBV5-4 and TRBJ1-2; 9 bases align to TRBD1. The CDR3 has 15 residues. Germline trimming cut 4 bases from V and 0 bases from J; bases unmatched to any gene: 4. Per germline, CDR1 SGHNT and CDR2 YYREEE (reference sequence). CDR3 amino acids: CASSPGQGPNYGYTF. Here the CDR3 DNA reads TGTGCCAGCAGCCCGGGACAGGGCCCTAACTATGGCTACACCTTC.

This chain uses TRBV28 with TRBJ2-4; no reliable D call. The CDR3 length is 17 residues. V dropped 5 bases and J dropped 2 bases, with 19 bases sitting between them. CDR1 MDHEN and CDR2 SYDVKM come from the germline V gene. This chain's CDR3 is CASSKTDPPRTKNIQYF. CDR3 coding DNA: TGTGCCAGCAGTAAGACTGACCCCCCAAGGACCAAAAACATTCAGTACTTC.